These 28 T cell receptor beta chains were sequenced from one sample in a study of molecular identifiers for immune sequencing clone quantification. TCRdb reprocessed the PCR reads with MiXCR, giving one entry per CDR3 protein. The repertoire holds about 640,000 distinct CDR3 sequences, 20% seen once, with roughly 0.85% in the top ten. Sequencing was done on a sample of naive CD8+ T cells from blood, with Jurkat cell RNA spiked in. Subset indicated: FACS-sorted CD8+CD4-CCR7+CD45RA+ naive T cells. These receptors came from a human donor in good health. Some libraries in this study had Jurkat cell RNA spiked in.

The CDR3 here is CASSPRGVSYEQYF. The CDR3 DNA sequence: TGTGCCAGCAGTCCCAGGGGGGTCTCCTACGAGCAGTACTTC. The chain joins TRBV27 to TRBJ2-7; perhaps TRBD1 as D (7 bases). This CDR3 comprises 14 residues. CDR1 and CDR2 (germline): MNHEY, SMNVEV (reference sequence). Between the trimmed V and J ends, which lost 5 bases and 0 bases, there was a span of 11 bases.

The table lists this clonotype with many counts. The V call is TRBV9, the J call TRBJ1-4; D might be TRBD1 (6 bases). Germline CDR1 reads SGDLS; CDR2 reads YYNGEE. This CDR3 region has 15 residues. V was shortened by 0 bases and J by 4 bases, with 10 bases between the two germline ends. CDR3 in DNA: TGTGCCAGCAGCGTAGCAGGGGACAATAATGAAAAACTGTTTTTT. It translates to CASSVAGDNNEKLFF.

Details on this clonotype: A clone one base away is much larger, so this may be a read error. CDR3 in DNA: TGTGCCAGCAGCCCTAGGACAGGAGGTGTTGAAAAACCGTTTTTT. It yields the protein CASSPRTGGVEKPFF. The chain carries TRBV12-3 or TRBV12-4 and TRBJ1-4, with TRBD1 identical over 7 bases. The CDR3 consists of 15 residues.

The table lists this clonotype with many counts. This rearrangement joins TRBV24-1 to TRBJ2-1; 11 bases are a match to TRBD2. Per the germline V gene, CDR1 is KGHDR and CDR2 is SFDVKD. J gave up 2 bases and V 4 bases, and 6 bases lay outside the gene matches. The CDR3 contains 17 residues. The DNA of the CDR3 is TGTGCCACCAGTGAGTCTAGCGGGGGGAATACCTACAATGAGCAGTTCTTC. Protein product: CATSESSGGNTYNEQFF.

This clonotype was counted ten times or more. The chain uses TRBV12-5 and TRBJ2-3, with 8 bases matching TRBD1. Germline trimming cut 5 bases from V and 0 bases from J; bases unmatched to any gene: 4. The CDR3 runs to 15 residues. Germline lookup yields CDR1 LGHNT and CDR2 FRNRAP. As DNA, the CDR3 is TGTGCTAGTGGTCCGGGACAGGCGAGCACAGATACGCAGTATTTT. Translating gives CASGPGQASTDTQYF.

Regarding this clonotype: At one boundary the junction diverges from the germline segment, which might be a read error. The rearrangement joins TRBV9 to TRBJ2-2; TRBD2 is a possible D gene (5 bases). Germline loops: CDR1 SGDLS, CDR2 YYNGEE. This CDR3 has 16 residues. The CDR3 DNA is TGTGCCGGCAGCGTAGAGGGCATAGTGGGCACCGGGGAGCTGTTTTTT. Translation gives CAGSVEGIVGTGELFF.

Remarks on this clonotype: Compared with germline, one end of the junction differs, possibly owing to a read error. The chain recombines TRBV7-8 with TRBJ1-3; no clear D gene. The CDR3 covers 16 residues. Germline V CDR1 and CDR2: SGHVS, FQNEAQ. The CDR3 nucleotides are TGTACCAGCAGCTTAGAAGTAGTCAGCTCTGGAAACACCATATATTTT. Protein: CTSSLEVVSSGNTIYF.

J is TRBJ2-7 and V is TRBV6-2 or TRBV6-3; D not resolved. The CDR3 sequence is 14 residues long. The V end lost 3 bases, the J end lost 5 bases, and 14 bases lay between the germline ends. Germline CDR1 reads MNHEY; CDR2 reads SVGEGT. CDR3 nucleotide sequence: TGTGCCAGCAGTTATGATGTACTAAGCGACGAGCAGTACTTC. Translating it yields CASSYDVLSDEQYF.

This clonotype has ten or more counts. The V gene is TRBV6-5, the J gene TRBJ1-4; D not certain. The CDR3 is 11 residues long. Per germline, CDR1 MNHEY and CDR2 SVGAGI. V lost 5 bases and J 8 bases, leaving 6 bases between the germline ends. The CDR3 bases are TGTGCCAGCAGTGAAAGGGAAAAACTGTTTTTT. This gives the protein CASSEREKLFF.

This clonotype appeared many times. V gene TRBV6-5 combines with J gene TRBJ2-1, with D possibly being TRBD2 (6 bases). V lost 5 bases to trimming and J lost 5 bases, with 10 bases between them. CDR3 length: 13 amino acids. Germline lookup yields CDR1 MNHEY and CDR2 SVGAGI. CDR3 DNA: TGTGCCAGCAGTACCGGGACTGACAATGAGCAGTTCTTC. It translates to CASSTGTDNEQFF.

This clonotype has more than one count but fewer than ten. The chain is built from TRBV9 and TRBJ2-7; TRBD1 agrees at 7 bases. V shed 4 bases and J 2 bases; nucleotides not matched to a gene: 6. Per the germline V gene, CDR1 is SGDLS and CDR2 is YYNGEE. The CDR3 loop spans 14 amino acids. The DNA for the CDR3 is TGTGCCAGCAGCACCGGACAGGCTCCCTACGAGCAGTACTTC. Its protein is CASSTGQAPYEQYF. Full variable domain (outside the CDR3, taken from reference TRBV9 and TRBJ2-7): DSGVTQTPKHLITATGQRVTLRCSPRSGDLSVYWYQQSLDQGLQFLIQYYNGEERAKGNILERFSAQQFPDLHSELNLSSLELGDSALYFCASSTGQAPYEQYFGPGTRLTVT.

On this clonotype: Relative to the germline gene, one junction end is altered; a read error may explain this. J is TRBJ1-1 and V is TRBV6-5; a weak D match, TRBD1 (5 bases). Germline values: CDR1 MNHEY, CDR2 SVGAGI. The CDR3 is 14 residues long. The CDR3 loop reads CASSYQGLNTEVFF. CDR3 nucleotide sequence: TGTGCCAGCAGTTACCAGGGATTAAACACTGAAGTTTTCTTT.

This clonotype has only a few counts. The chain is built from TRBV20-1 and TRBJ1-3; D not resolved. Trimming shortened V by 1 base and J by 2 bases, and 15 bases separated the two germline ends. There are 16 residues in the CDR3. Germline-derived CDR1 and CDR2 are DFQATT and SNEGSKA (reference sequence). In nucleotides, the CDR3 is TGCAGTGCTAGAGGCTATCTGGAGTCGACTGGAAACACCATATATTTT. Its translation: CSARGYLESTGNTIYF.

This clonotype showed up many times. This chain links TRBV10-3 with TRBJ2-3; 7 bases agree with TRBD2. The CDR3 totals 15 residues. V dropped 7 bases and J dropped 0; count of bases not matched to a gene: 7. Per germline, CDR1 ENHRY and CDR2 SYGVKD. CDR3: CAIKTSEISTDTQYF. The CDR3 DNA reads as TGTGCCATCAAAACTAGCGAAATTAGCACAGATACGCAGTATTTT.

V gene TRBV27 combines with J gene TRBJ1-4, with TRBD1 matching 9 bases. Germline V lookup: CDR1 MNHEY, CDR2 SMNVEV (reference sequence). This CDR3 region has 13 residues. V was pared by 11 bases and J by 8 bases, with 9 bases of the junction left unmatched. Written as DNA, the CDR3 is TGTGCCTGCACTATTACAGGGGGCGAAAAACTGTTTTTT. Protein product: CACTITGGEKLFF.

This clonotype was found many times. The V and J genes are TRBV18 and TRBJ2-3, with D hard to call. Trimming took off 0 bases at V and 4 bases at J, with 5 bases between the two ends. The CDR3 runs to 13 residues. The V gene's germline CDR1 is KGHSH and CDR2 LQKENI. The CDR3 DNA sequence: TGTGCCAGCTCACCACCGGGTCCAGATACGCAGTATTTT. Translated, it gives CASSPPGPDTQYF.

This clonotype came up many times. The chain couples TRBV5-1 to TRBJ2-5; TRBD2 matches at 8 bases. Looked up from germline, CDR1 is SGHRS and CDR2 is YFSETQ. The CDR3 is 14 amino acids. The ends lost 5 bases at V and 4 bases at J; junction bases unmatched: 7. CDR3 in DNA: TGCGCCAGCAGTGATGCGCGGGAGGTAGAGACCCAGTACTTC. This sequence encodes CASSDAREVETQYF.

The V call is TRBV5-5, the J call TRBJ2-2; D gene ambiguous. Germline V gene data show CDR1 as SGHKS and CDR2 as YYEKEE (reference sequence). This CDR3 has 16 amino acids. Trimming removed 1 base at V and 0 bases at J, with 10 bases between. DNA of the CDR3: TGTGCCAGCAGCTTGATGGTCGGGCCGAACACCGGGGAGCTGTTTTTT. Translated, it gives CASSLMVGPNTGELFF.

This clonotype occurred many times. This sequence joins TRBV4-2 and TRBJ1-4; the D is unclear. The CDR3 runs to 14 residues. Per the germline V gene, CDR1 is LGHNA and CDR2 is YNFKEQ. Trimming removed 4 bases from V and 0 bases from J, with 6 bases in between. The CDR3: CASSPTATNEKLFF. For the CDR3, the DNA is TGTGCCAGCAGCCCGACTGCAACTAATGAAAAACTGTTTTTT.

For this clonotype: A single base separates this from a much larger clone, so it may be a read error. CDR3 bases: TGCGCCAGCATCCCCGGAACAGGGTGGGTGGAGACCCGGTACTTC. Its protein product is CASIPGTGWVETRYF. The chain links TRBV5-1 to TRBJ2-5; tentative D call: TRBD1 (6 bases). Germline values: CDR1 SGHRS, CDR2 YFSETQ. This CDR3 is built from 15 residues.

With regard to this clonotype: A much larger clonotype is one base distant, so this may be a read error. The chain uses TRBV12-3 or TRBV12-4 and TRBJ2-2; D assignment may be TRBD1 or TRBD2 (5 bases each). The CDR3 sequence is 16 residues long. This CDR3 is CASSLLAPRGTGEPFF. The DNA for the CDR3 is TGTGCCAGCAGTTTATTGGCTCCCCGAGGGACCGGGGAGCCGTTTTTT.

This clonotype was recorded many times. The J gene is TRBJ2-5, the V gene TRBV25-1; D call uncertain. Deletions cut 8 bases from V and 5 bases from J, with 18 bases between. This CDR3 has 14 amino acids. Germline V gene data show CDR1 as MGHDK and CDR2 as SYGVNS. CDR3 DNA sequence: TGTGCCAGCCATTCTCGAGGCAGGTTTGAGACCCAGTACTTC. It codes for CASHSRGRFETQYF.

This clonotype was observed many times. The V and J genes are TRBV11-2 and TRBJ2-4; D remains ambiguous. With 1 base removed from V and 5 bases from J, the gap between germline ends came to 18 bases. Germline V gives CDR1 SGHAT, CDR2 FQNNGV. The CDR3 covers 17 residues. CDR3 region: CASSLAVRFWGENIQYF. CDR3 DNA sequence: TGTGCCAGCAGCTTAGCAGTCAGGTTCTGGGGTGAAAACATTCAGTACTTC.

J is TRBJ2-7 and V is TRBV7-2; D is perhaps TRBD1 or TRBD2 (5 bases each). The V and J ends lost 1 base and 2 bases respectively, with 6 bases between them. The CDR3 has 13 residues. The germline V gene has CDR1 SGHTA and CDR2 FQGNSA. The DNA of the CDR3 is TGTGCCAGCAGCTTAGGGGACCCCTACGAGCAGTACTTC. Amino acid sequence: CASSLGDPYEQYF.

The chain uses TRBV7-9 and TRBJ2-5, with 8 bases that match TRBD2. Unmatched junction bases numbered 17, after V lost 4 bases and J lost 4 bases. CDR3 size: 18 residues. Germline-derived CDR1 and CDR2 are SEHNR and FQNEAQ (reference sequence). In nucleotides, the CDR3 is TGTGCCAGCAGCTCCACCTGGGCTAGCGGGCCAGGCGGAGAGACCCAGTACTTC. Translated: CASSSTWASGPGGETQYF.

This clonotype was observed at least ten times. The V gene is TRBV10-3, the J gene TRBJ2-7; 9 nucleotides line up with TRBD1. The V gene's germline CDR1 is ENHRY and CDR2 SYGVKD. This CDR3 is built from 13 residues. V was clipped by 6 bases and J by 6 bases; unmatched bases: 6. CDR3 sequence reads: CAIRPGQGSEQYF. The CDR3, as DNA: TGTGCCATCAGACCGGGACAGGGCAGCGAGCAGTACTTC.

This clonotype occurred many times. The chain uses TRBV19 and TRBJ2-1; D unresolved. The germline gives CDR1 LNHDA, CDR2 SQIVND (reference sequence). Trimming took off 5 bases at V and 5 bases at J, with 10 bases between the two ends. CDR3 length: 13 residues. CDR3 residues: CASSPNTNNEQFF. In nucleotides, the CDR3 is TGTGCCAGTAGTCCCAACACCAACAATGAGCAGTTCTTC.

About this clonotype itself: Mismatch with germline at one junction end may stem from a read error. This chain uses TRBV19 with TRBJ2-7; 9 positions agree with TRBD1. The length of the CDR3 is 15 residues. CDR1 and CDR2 from the germline V gene are LNHDA and SQIVND (reference sequence). The CDR3, as DNA: TGTGCCGGTAGTATAGGTGGACAGGGGTCCTACGAGCAGTACTTC. It specifies CAGSIGGQGSYEQYF.